The next 25 T cell receptor beta chains were all read from a single sample in a study of T cell responses to AZD1222 COVID-19 vaccine. Sequencing used immunoSEQ multiplex PCR; TCRdb keeps in-frame clones, though not all of them. The data show about 100,000 clones, around 84% seen once. The sequences come from peripheral blood, collected on day 0 of AZD1222 vaccination. Every receptor here comes from an adult in good health.

This clone was picked up one time. J is TRBJ1-6 and V is TRBV4-2, with D possibly TRBD1 on 5 matching bases. V was clipped by 4 bases and J by 9 bases, with 19 bases between them. This CDR3 has 16 amino acids. Germline CDR1 LGHNA, CDR2 YNFKEQ. The CDR3 reads CASSRPGQGGVSPLHF. CDR3 nucleotide sequence: TGTGCCAGCAGCCGGCCCGGTCAGGGTGGAGTTTCACCCCTCCACTTT.

The chain links TRBV19 to TRBJ1-1, with D perhaps matching TRBD1 (5 bases). The CDR3 spans 13 residues. Trimming shortened V by 2 bases and J by 4 bases, and 8 bases separated the two germline ends. Germline lookup yields CDR1 LNHDA and CDR2 SQIVND (reference sequence). This CDR3 is CASSIMGGTEAFF. DNA of the CDR3: TGTGCCAGTAGTATAATGGGGGGCACTGAAGCTTTCTTT.

The J gene is TRBJ2-5, the V gene TRBV11-3, with D possibly TRBD2 on 5 matching bases. Per the germline V gene, CDR1 is SGHNT and CDR2 is YENEEA. This CDR3 is built from 15 residues. The germline V and J ends were trimmed by 0 bases and 2 bases, with 10 bases remaining between them. CDR3: CASSLDGSSQETQYF. In DNA, the CDR3 is TGTGCCAGCAGCTTAGATGGGAGTTCACAAGAGACCCAGTACTTC.

The V gene is TRBV28, the J gene TRBJ2-3; TRBD2 matches at 8 bases. V was pared by 1 base and J by 0 bases, with 3 bases of the junction left unmatched. Looked up from germline, CDR1 is MDHEN and CDR2 is SYDVKM. CDR3 size: 16 residues. In DNA, the CDR3 is TGTGCCAGCAGTTTATTTCTAGCGGGTAGCACAGATACGCAGTATTTT. It translates to CASSLFLAGSTDTQYF.

This clone was seen only once. The chain is built from TRBV10-3 and TRBJ1-1; 7 nucleotides line up with TRBD1. CDR3 length: 17 amino acids. CDR1 and CDR2 from the germline V gene are ENHRY and SYGVKD. J was trimmed by 0 bases and V by 5 bases; bases with no gene match: 12. CDR3 protein: CAISSRQGGSMNTEAFF. As DNA, the CDR3 is TGTGCCATCAGTTCGAGACAGGGAGGAAGTATGAACACTGAAGCTTTCTTT.

The rearrangement uses TRBV28 and TRBJ1-5; tentative D call: TRBD1 (5 bases). The V gene lost 2 bases and the J gene lost 2 bases, with 13 bases spanning the gap. The CDR3 is 16 residues long. Germline V gene data show CDR1 as MDHEN and CDR2 as SYDVKM. The CDR3 is CASSLGARRGNQPQHF. CDR3 DNA sequence: TGTGCCAGCAGTTTAGGGGCCCGTCGTGGCAATCAGCCCCAGCATTTT.

CDR3 nucleotide sequence: TGCGCCAGCAGCCTAGAAACTCTTGACAGCCGGATTAAGAACACTGAAGCTTTCTTT. Translated, it gives CASSLETLDSRIKNTEAFF. The chain uses TRBV4-3 and TRBJ1-1; TRBD1 might be the D (5 bases). Trimming removed 4 bases at V and 1 base at J, with 25 bases between. CDR3 size: 19 residues. CDR1 and CDR2 (germline): LGHNA, YSLEER.

This rearrangement joins TRBV30 to TRBJ1-1; possible D gene TRBD1, 6 bases. There are 13 residues in the CDR3. Trimming shortened V by 2 bases and J by 1 base, and 8 bases separated the two germline ends. Germline values: CDR1 GTSNPN, CDR2 SVGIG (reference sequence). CDR3 amino acids: CAWSLQGNTEAFF. As DNA, the CDR3 is TGTGCCTGGAGTCTACAGGGGAACACTGAAGCTTTCTTT.

V gene TRBV28 combines with J gene TRBJ1-4, with 10 bases aligning to TRBD1. The CDR3 runs 15 residues. Germline assignment: CDR1 MDHEN and CDR2 SYDVKM. The V and J ends lost 10 bases and 7 bases, in that order; junction bases with no gene match: 12. CDR3 amino acids: CAITEGTGEGEKLFF. As DNA, the CDR3 is TGTGCCATCACAGAAGGGACAGGGGAAGGTGAAAAACTGTTTTTT.

The rearrangement joins TRBV4-1 to TRBJ2-2; D may be TRBD2 (5 bases). Trimming removed 5 bases at V and 0 bases at J, with 19 bases between. From germline, CDR1 is MGHRA and CDR2 YSYEKL. CDR3 size: 18 residues. CDR3 sequence (DNA): TGCGCCAGCAGCGGAGGCATACTCCGGGCCTCGAACACCGGGGAGCTGTTTTTT. Protein sequence: CASSGGILRASNTGELFF.

This chain links TRBV2 with TRBJ1-4; D gene ambiguous. The CDR3 is 13 amino acids. Per germline, CDR1 SNHLY and CDR2 FYNNEI. Between the trimmed V and J ends, which lost 8 bases and 0 bases, there was a span of 7 bases. The CDR3 protein is CASETSTNEKLFF. CDR3 in DNA: TGTGCCAGCGAGACATCAACTAATGAAAAACTGTTTTTT.

This clone was counted a single time. The chain is built from TRBV5-1 and TRBJ1-2, with 7 bases aligning to TRBD1. CDR1 SGHRS and CDR2 YFSETQ come from the germline V gene. The CDR3 totals 16 residues. Trimming took 0 bases from V and 4 from J; bases not matched to a gene: 9. CDR3 sequence (DNA): TGCGCCAGCAGCTTGGCCCAGGGGGGCACCAGCTATGGCTACACCTTC. It encodes CASSLAQGGTSYGYTF.

This chain links TRBV13 with TRBJ2-7, with 11 bases fitting TRBD2. CDR3 length equals 14 residues. Germline V gene data show CDR1 as PRHDT and CDR2 as FYEKMQ (reference sequence). Germline trimming cut 5 bases from V and 6 bases from J; bases unmatched to any gene: 6. The CDR3: CASSLRGLAAEQYF. The DNA for the CDR3 is TGTGCCAGCAGCCTACGGGGACTAGCGGCCGAGCAGTACTTC.

This clone has just one count. The rearrangement joins TRBV3-1 (or the pseudogene TRBV3-2) to TRBJ1-5, with 7 bases lining up with TRBD1. Looked up from germline, CDR1 is LGHDT and CDR2 is YNNKEL (reference sequence). V was pared by 1 base and J by 9 bases, with 9 bases of the junction left unmatched. The CDR3 length is 15 residues. The CDR3 sequence: CASSQGRQGVRPQHF. The CDR3 DNA reads as TGTGCCAGCAGCCAAGGAAGACAGGGAGTAAGGCCCCAGCATTTT.

The CDR3 here is CASSPIPLQGGQRNYGYTF. In DNA form, the CDR3 reads TGTGCCAGCAGCCCCATTCCGCTTCAGGGAGGACAGAGAAACTATGGCTACACCTTC. This sequence joins TRBV7-2 and TRBJ1-2, with D maybe TRBD1 (6 bases). The germline V gene encodes CDR1 SGHTA and CDR2 FQGNSA. V was clipped by 5 bases and J by 2 bases, with 27 bases between them. The CDR3 is 19 residues long.

V and J are TRBV7-6 and TRBJ1-2; 7 bases map to TRBD1. Germline-derived CDR1 and CDR2 are SGHVS and FNYEAQ. V lost 3 bases to trimming and J lost 8 bases; unmatched junction nucleotides: 6. This CDR3 contains 13 residues. The CDR3 sequence: CASSLQGDDGYTF. The CDR3 DNA follows: TGTGCCAGCAGCTTGCAGGGGGATGACGGCTACACCTTC.

The V gene is TRBV4-3, the J gene TRBJ1-4, with 8 bases that match TRBD1. The germline gives CDR1 LGHNA, CDR2 YSLEER. Unmatched junction bases numbered 1, after V lost 1 base and J lost 0 bases. The CDR3 runs to 16 residues. Here the CDR3 DNA reads TGCGCCAGCAGCCAAGCAGGGGGCCCAACTAATGAAAAACTGTTTTTT. Protein sequence: CASSQAGGPTNEKLFF.

V is TRBV18 and J is TRBJ2-3, with D tentatively TRBD1 (5 bases). The length of the CDR3 is 14 residues. Germline V gene sequence: CDR1 KGHSH, CDR2 LQKENI. Trimming removed 5 bases at V and 8 bases at J, with 17 bases between. The CDR3 is CASSNQPQGGTQYF. The CDR3, as DNA: TGTGCCAGCTCAAATCAACCCCAGGGCGGTACGCAGTATTTT.

This chain joins TRBV28 and TRBJ2-2; the D gene could be TRBD1 or TRBD2 (5 bases each). The V and J ends lost 10 bases and 2 bases respectively, with 17 bases between them. Looked up from germline, CDR1 is MDHEN and CDR2 is SYDVKM. The CDR3 has 15 amino acids. CDR3 loop: CAIPRAGANTGELFF. CDR3 bases: TGTGCCATCCCAAGGGCCGGGGCCAACACCGGGGAGCTGTTTTTT.

This clone has a handful of counts. V gene TRBV15 combines with J gene TRBJ2-1, with D uncertain. Between the trimmed V and J ends, which lost 5 bases and 5 bases, there was a span of 10 bases. In germline, CDR1 is LNHNV, CDR2 YYDKDF (reference sequence). The CDR3 runs 13 residues. The CDR3: CATSERPNNEQFF. The CDR3 coding sequence is TGTGCCACCAGCGAGCGACCCAACAATGAGCAGTTCTTC.

The chain recombines TRBV11-2 with TRBJ1-1; tentative D call: TRBD1 (6 bases). Germline CDR1 SGHAT, CDR2 FQNNGV. V gave up 1 base and J gave up 1 base, with 10 bases separating them. There are 15 residues in the CDR3. This CDR3 reads CASSLGMGQNTEAFF. As DNA, the CDR3 is TGTGCCAGCAGCTTAGGGATGGGACAGAACACTGAAGCTTTCTTT.

This clone was recorded only once. The chain has TRBV27 and TRBJ2-3; D not certain. With 3 bases removed from V and 2 bases from J, the gap between germline ends came to 12 bases. CDR3 length equals 15 residues. Germline CDR1 reads MNHEY; CDR2 reads SMNVEV (reference sequence). The DNA of the CDR3 is TGTGCCAGCAGTTTTCAGCTCCACCCCACAGATACGCAGTATTTT. This gives the protein CASSFQLHPTDTQYF.

The chain uses TRBV24-1 and TRBJ2-1; 8 bases are shared with TRBD1. CDR3 length: 14 residues. Per the germline V gene, CDR1 is KGHDR and CDR2 is SFDVKD. The ends lost 3 bases at V and 7 bases at J; junction bases unmatched: 4. The CDR3 spells CATSDQGAGNEQFF. CDR3 nucleotides: TGTGCCACCAGTGATCAGGGGGCGGGTAATGAGCAGTTCTTC.

Notes on this clone: At one end the junction does not follow the germline gene, possibly because of a read error. The V and J genes are TRBV28 and TRBJ2-7; 8 nucleotides line up with TRBD2. Germline assignment: CDR1 MDHEN and CDR2 SYDVKM. CDR3 length equals 10 residues. CDR3 sequence reads: CAPVGRGGLF. For the CDR3, the DNA is TGTGCCCCCGTCGGGAGGGGGGGCCTCTTC.

The V gene is TRBV11-2, the J gene TRBJ1-4, with D hard to call. In germline, CDR1 is SGHAT, CDR2 FQNNGV. CDR3 length: 14 amino acids. The ends were cut back, 5 bases at V and 0 bases at J, with 7 bases in the middle. CDR3 sequence (DNA): TGTGCCAGCAGCGCCAGCTCAACTAATGAAAAACTGTTTTTT. Encoded protein: CASSASSTNEKLFF. The full variable domain, in which reference TRBV11-2 and TRBJ1-4 provide the parts outside the CDR3, is EAGVAQSPRYKIIEKRQSVAFWCNPISGHATLYWYQQILGQGPKLLIQFQNNGVVDDSQLPKDRFSAERLKGVDSTLKIQPAKLEDSAVYLCASSASSTNEKLFFGSGTQLSVL.